The 30 T cell receptor beta chains presented below share a single source sample, sequenced in a study of PD-1 blockade in classical Hodgkin lymphoma (dated by TCRdb to between 2020 and 2021). Library creation used the immunoSEQ multiplex PCR assay. Entries here come from immuneACCESS through TCRdb and include only in-frame sequences with V and J called. Some clones fail to appear in such tables; in the studies checked, an unresolved V gene covers under half of the shortfall, and the cause of the remainder is unknown. Counted in this sample were about 35,000 clones; around 90% of them appeared once. The ten largest clones add up to around 0.25% of the sample. The time point label of this sample denotes: cycle 1 day 1 (C1D1), immediately before nivolumab initiation. Every trial patient had relapsed after autologous stem cell transplantation, and cohorts A, B and C differed in prior brentuximab vedotin exposure. CD4+ T cells were purified from thawed PBMCs by magnetic negative selection with a Miltenyi CD4+ T cell isolation kit.

The material sequenced was CD4+ T cells from blood, taken at baseline. The receptors here all came from a human donor with classical Hodgkin lymphoma.

The CDR3 reads CASSLDNVQGLSGYTF. The CDR3 region has the DNA TGTGCCAGCAGCTTAGATAATGTACAGGGTTTAAGTGGCTACACCTTC. V usage is TRBV5-4 and J usage is TRBJ1-2, with D possibly being TRBD1 (6 bases). V lost 2 bases and J lost 7, with 21 bases in between. Per the germline V gene, CDR1 is SGHNT and CDR2 is YYREEE (reference sequence). The CDR3 is 16 amino acids.

This clone was seen only once. This sequence joins TRBV10-3 and TRBJ2-1, with 7 positions matching TRBD2. Germline-derived CDR1 and CDR2 are ENHRY and SYGVKD. The CDR3 is 16 amino acids. V shed 2 bases and J 5 bases; nucleotides not matched to a gene: 9. The CDR3 protein is CAISEPRGSGDNEQFF. DNA of the CDR3: TGTGCCATCAGTGAGCCCCGGGGAAGCGGGGACAATGAGCAGTTCTTC.

The chain links TRBV4-1 to TRBJ2-1; 8 bases match TRBD2. Germline CDR1 MGHRA, CDR2 YSYEKL. The CDR3 covers 15 residues. V shed 4 bases, J shed 2 bases, and the junction held 4 bases outside the gene matches. This chain's CDR3 is CASSLREGTYNEQFF. DNA for the CDR3: TGCGCCAGCAGCCTCCGGGAGGGCACCTACAATGAGCAGTTCTTC.

The V call is TRBV10-3, the J call TRBJ1-1, with unresolved D. This CDR3 spans 14 amino acids. The V end was cut by 0 bases, the J end by 1 base, with 6 bases between. CDR1 and CDR2 (germline): ENHRY, SYGVKD. The CDR3 sequence: CAISESYGNTEAFF. In nucleotides, the CDR3 is TGTGCCATCAGTGAGTCATATGGGAACACTGAAGCTTTCTTT.

V is TRBV4-1 and J is TRBJ2-7; 10 bases match TRBD2. The germline V gene encodes CDR1 MGHRA and CDR2 YSYEKL. V trimming: 6 bases; J trimming: 9 bases; junction bases outside the gene matches: 11. This CDR3 is built from 14 residues. CDR3: CASRRTSGYDVQYF. For the CDR3, the DNA is TGCGCCAGCAGACGGACTAGCGGATACGATGTGCAGTACTTC.

The chain is built from TRBV7-9 and TRBJ1-3, with D possibly TRBD1 on 6 matching bases. Germline V CDR1 and CDR2: SEHNR, FQNEAQ (reference sequence). The CDR3 runs to 16 residues. Deletions cut 6 bases from V and 4 bases from J, with 19 bases between. CDR3 protein: CASRETGKRTGNTIYF. The CDR3 nucleotides read TGTGCCAGCAGAGAAACAGGGAAACGTACGGGAAACACCATATATTTT.

J is TRBJ1-2 and V is TRBV18; D might be TRBD1 (5 bases). V gave up 8 bases and J gave up 5 bases, with 15 bases separating them. The CDR3 has 13 amino acids. Germline V gene data show CDR1 as KGHSH and CDR2 as LQKENI. CDR3 protein: CASTGQGEYGYTF. DNA for the CDR3: TGTGCCAGCACGGGGCAGGGAGAATATGGCTACACCTTC.

The rearrangement joins TRBV28 to TRBJ1-2, with D tentatively TRBD1 (5 bases). V was cut by 5 bases and J by 8 bases, with 24 bases left in between. Germline CDR1 MDHEN, CDR2 SYDVKM. CDR3 size: 16 residues. The CDR3 reads CASSPWDVSDIVGYTF. The CDR3 DNA follows: TGTGCCAGCAGTCCCTGGGACGTCTCCGACATAGTGGGCTACACCTTC.

The V and J genes are TRBV28 and TRBJ1-1, with 8 positions matching TRBD1. The germline V gene encodes CDR1 MDHEN and CDR2 SYDVKM. J lost 11 bases, V lost 5 bases, and 10 bases had no gene match. The CDR3 is 13 amino acids. The CDR3 loop reads CASSHAGTGWAFF. DNA of the CDR3: TGTGCCAGCAGTCACGCCGGGACAGGCTGGGCTTTCTTT.

The chain is built from TRBV10-3 and TRBJ2-7, with D possibly TRBD2 on 5 matching bases. Germline values: CDR1 ENHRY, CDR2 SYGVKD. The V end lost 4 bases, the J end lost 3 bases, and 7 bases lay between the germline ends. This CDR3 has 12 amino acids. CDR3 in DNA: TGTGCCATCAGTGTCGAGGGCTACGAGCAGTACTTC. Its translation: CAISVEGYEQYF.

The table lists this clone with a count of one. V gene TRBV5-1 combines with J gene TRBJ2-3; 7 bases map to TRBD2. CDR3 size: 14 residues. Trimming removed 3 bases from V and 4 bases from J; junction bases left unmatched: 5. Germline loops: CDR1 SGHRS, CDR2 YFSETQ. CDR3: CASSSGLVADTQYF. CDR3 bases: TGCGCCAGCAGCTCAGGACTAGTAGCAGATACGCAGTATTTT.

In DNA form, the CDR3 reads TGTGCCAGGATCAGATGGGCAGAGAACCGGTATGGCTACACCTTC. Translated: CARIRWAENRYGYTF. J is TRBJ1-2 and V is TRBV19; D call uncertain. Between the trimmed V and J ends, which lost 9 bases and 5 bases, there was a span of 22 bases. The CDR3 length is 15 residues. Germline CDR1 is LNHDA and CDR2 is SQIVND (reference sequence).

V is TRBV7-3 and J is TRBJ1-2; tentative D call: TRBD1 (5 bases). Trimming removed 2 bases from V and 6 bases from J, with 19 bases in between. This CDR3 is 16 amino acids long. Germline-derived CDR1 and CDR2 are SGHTA and FQGTGA. The CDR3 spells CASSLEEFSGTHGYTF. DNA of the CDR3: TGTGCCAGCAGCTTAGAAGAATTCAGCGGGACCCATGGCTACACCTTC.

This clone was recorded only once. The chain combines TRBV28 with TRBJ2-6; no definite D call. This CDR3 comprises 15 residues. Trimming removed 3 bases from V and 0 bases from J, with 6 bases in between. The germline V gene has CDR1 MDHEN and CDR2 SYDVKM. CDR3 coding DNA: TGTGCCAGCAGTTTTTTGGGCTCTGGGGCCAACGTCCTGACTTTC. Translated: CASSFLGSGANVLTF.

The chain joins TRBV11-2 to TRBJ1-5; D is perhaps TRBD1 (5 bases). The CDR3 extends over 15 amino acids. Germline loops: CDR1 SGHAT, CDR2 FQNNGV. V shed 0 bases and J shed 0 bases, with 6 bases lying between them. Here the CDR3 reads CASSLDGTSNQPQHF. The CDR3 DNA is TGTGCCAGCAGCTTAGACGGGACTAGCAATCAGCCCCAGCATTTT.

The chain carries TRBV7-9 and TRBJ2-7; possibly TRBD1 or TRBD2 for D (5 bases each). CDR3 length equals 14 residues. Germline loops: CDR1 SEHNR, CDR2 FQNEAQ (reference sequence). V lost 5 bases, J lost 2 bases, and 13 bases lay in between. The CDR3 reads CASSRDVPAYEQYF. CDR3 nucleotide sequence: TGTGCCAGCAGCCGGGACGTACCTGCCTACGAGCAGTACTTC.

This sequence joins TRBV27 and TRBJ2-2, with D perhaps matching TRBD1 (6 bases). There are 14 residues in the CDR3. Germline-derived CDR1 and CDR2 are MNHEY and SMNVEV (reference sequence). V lost 5 bases, J lost 5 bases, and 12 bases lay in between. CDR3 sequence: CASSGQSWTGELFF. CDR3 bases: TGTGCCAGCAGTGGACAGAGCTGGACCGGGGAGCTGTTTTTT.

The chain carries TRBV29-1 and TRBJ2-2; 7 bases are shared with TRBD2. The length of the CDR3 is 15 residues. The V and J ends lost 1 base and 2 bases, in that order; junction bases with no gene match: 4. Germline V gene sequence: CDR1 SQVTM, CDR2 ANQGSEA. CDR3 DNA sequence: TGCAGCGTTGAAGGGTTAGCGGGTAACACCGGGGAGCTGTTTTTT. Translated: CSVEGLAGNTGELFF.

This chain uses TRBV10-2 with TRBJ2-3; 7 bases are shared with TRBD2. The CDR3 sequence is 16 residues long. The V segment lost 4 bases and the J segment 1 base; nucleotides outside the gene matches: 8. Germline lookup yields CDR1 WSHSY and CDR2 SAAADI. The DNA for the CDR3 is TGCGCCAGCAGTGGCACGGCTACTAGCGGCACAGATACGCAGTATTTT. Protein sequence: CASSGTATSGTDTQYF.

The V and J genes are TRBV10-3 and TRBJ2-3; D possibly matches TRBD1 or TRBD2 (5 bases each). Germline V gives CDR1 ENHRY, CDR2 SYGVKD. CDR3 size: 14 residues. The V gene lost 8 bases and the J gene lost 4 bases, with 16 bases spanning the gap. The CDR3 DNA reads TGTGCCATCGGTCTAGCAGGGTCGGCAGATACGCAGTATTTT. Its translation: CAIGLAGSADTQYF.

The V gene is TRBV6-4, the J gene TRBJ1-2; 10 bases match TRBD1. Germline V gene data show CDR1 as MRHNA and CDR2 as SNTAGT. This CDR3 is 16 amino acids long. Trimming removed 0 bases from V and 6 bases from J; junction bases left unmatched: 7. CDR3 nucleotide sequence: TGTGCCAGCAGTGACTCTTTGGGACAGGGGATCCATGGCTACACCTTC. This codes for CASSDSLGQGIHGYTF.

The chain links TRBV11-2 to TRBJ2-7, with D maybe TRBD1 (7 bases). This CDR3 contains 14 residues. CDR1 is SGHAT and CDR2 is FQNNGV in the germline V gene. The V and J ends lost 0 bases and 7 bases respectively, with 13 bases between them. DNA for the CDR3: TGTGCCAGCAGCTTAGAAGCCAGGGGGAGGGAGCAGTACTTC. This sequence encodes CASSLEARGREQYF.

This chain links TRBV18 with TRBJ2-7, with TRBD1 matching over 8 bases. V was clipped by 8 bases and J by 2 bases; unmatched bases: 8. The CDR3 is 14 residues long. In germline, CDR1 is KGHSH, CDR2 LQKENI. CDR3 bases: TGTGCCAGCAAACCTGACAGGGGTCCCTACGAGCAGTACTTC. Its protein is CASKPDRGPYEQYF.

The V and J genes are TRBV27 and TRBJ1-2; D may be TRBD1 (5 bases). CDR3 length equals 13 residues. The germline V gene has CDR1 MNHEY and CDR2 SMNVEV (reference sequence). With 4 bases removed from V and 7 bases from J, the gap between germline ends came to 13 bases. CDR3 DNA sequence: TGTGCCAGCAGTTGGACGGGGAGGGGTGGCTACACCTTC. Translating it yields CASSWTGRGGYTF.

The CDR3 loop reads CASGLDLSNQPQHF. The CDR3 DNA follows: TGTGCTAGTGGTTTGGATCTTAGCAATCAGCCCCAGCATTTT. The chain has TRBV12-5 and TRBJ1-5; D not certain. Trimming shortened V by 1 base and J by 0 bases, and 4 bases separated the two germline ends. CDR1 LGHNT and CDR2 FRNRAP come from the germline V gene. The CDR3 has 14 amino acids.

The chain employs TRBV5-5 and TRBJ2-5, with 11 positions matching TRBD2. Germline CDR1 is SGHKS and CDR2 is YYEKEE (reference sequence). J gave up 5 bases and V 0 bases, and 15 bases lay outside the gene matches. This CDR3 has 19 amino acids. The CDR3 spells CASSLDLPLAGGRGETQYF. Here the CDR3 DNA reads TGTGCCAGCAGCTTGGATCTTCCCCTAGCGGGAGGCCGGGGGGAGACCCAGTACTTC. The full variable domain, completed using reference TRBV5-5 and TRBJ2-5, is DAGVTQSPTHLIKTRGQQVTLRCSPISGHKSVSWYQQVLGQGPQFIFQYYEKEERGRGNFPDRFSARQFPNYSSELNVNALLLGDSALYLCASSLDLPLAGGRGETQYFGPGTRLLVL.

This CDR3 reads CASTYITGWNQPQHF. The CDR3 coding sequence is TGTGCCAGCACCTATATTACAGGGTGGAATCAGCCCCAGCATTTT. V and J are TRBV28 and TRBJ1-5; tentatively, D is TRBD1 (6 bases). CDR1 is MDHEN and CDR2 is SYDVKM in the germline V gene. The CDR3 totals 15 residues. Trimming removed 7 bases from V and 4 bases from J, with 17 bases in between.

In this sample, this clone turned up once. The rearrangement uses TRBV10-2 and TRBJ2-1; D perhaps matches TRBD2 (5 bases). CDR3 length: 15 residues. CDR1 is WSHSY, CDR2 SAAADI, per germline. Trimming stripped 1 base from V and 10 bases from J, with 17 bases between. The CDR3 loop reads CASSEWGREGYEQFF. The CDR3 coding sequence is TGCGCCAGCAGTGAGTGGGGTCGGGAAGGCTACGAGCAGTTCTTC.

The chain carries TRBV6-1 and TRBJ2-7; TRBD1 is a possible D gene (5 bases). The V end lost 3 bases, the J end lost 7 bases, and 10 bases lay between the germline ends. Germline lookup yields CDR1 MNHNS and CDR2 SASEGT. This CDR3 region has 12 residues. CDR3 in DNA: TGTGCCAGCAGTGAGGTGGGGCCGGAGCAGTACTTC. Its protein product is CASSEVGPEQYF.

This clone was recorded a few times. This sequence joins TRBV5-1 and TRBJ2-2, with TRBD2 identical over 12 bases. Germline CDR1 SGHRS, CDR2 YFSETQ. J lost 5 bases, V lost 3 bases, and 2 bases had no gene match. CDR3 length equals 15 residues. CDR3 sequence reads: CASSSGTSGTGELFF. The DNA of the CDR3 is TGCGCCAGCAGCTCTGGGACTAGCGGGACCGGGGAGCTGTTTTTT.